This T cell receptor (beta chain) was recovered during a study of shared clonotypes between healthy human individuals. Turning to the study itself: The study used three CD4 naive, three CD4 memory, two CD8 naive and one CD8 memory plate per donor.

Clones were sequenced by immunoSEQ multiplex PCR, and TCRdb holds only the in-frame ones, with some missing. Among 2,500,000 or so clones, 90% to 95% were seen once, and the ten largest hold around 0.14%. Negatively enriched CD4+ T cells were divided by CD45RA into naive and memory. Regarding this clone: Its specificity is unknown. The sample holds other DNA sequences that translate to the same CDR3.

Study outcomes and limitations: Between a few donors, naive CD4 clonotypes were shared at a level of around 5.1%.

This CDR3 is 17 amino acids long. Per the germline V gene, CDR1 is SGHAT and CDR2 is FQNNGV. V was clipped by 4 bases and J by 0 bases; unmatched bases: 10. The TCR comes from a man aged 18 to 29 in good health. The sample consisted of naive CD4+ T cells sorted from blood. As for subset: CD45RA+ positively selected. This sequence joins TRBV11-2 and TRBJ2-3, with 7 nucleotides matching TRBD2. For the CDR3, the DNA is TGTGCCAGCAGCTGGAGAGGGCTAGCGGAAAGCACAGATACGCAGTATTTT. It codes for CASSWRGLAESTDTQYF.